These 15 T cell receptor beta chains were all obtained from the same sample, sequenced in a study of T cell responses to AZD1222 COVID-19 vaccine. Generated by immunoSEQ multiplex PCR, the TCRdb table keeps only in-frame clones and is missing some. The profile shows some 100,000 clones, about 87% of them singletons. The source was peripheral blood, collected 28 days after the second AZD1222 dose. Receptor source: an adult who received the AZD1222 COVID-19 vaccine.

The CDR3 loop is CASSDYEQYF. DNA of the CDR3: TGTGCCAGCAGTGACTACGAGCAGTACTTC. This chain connects TRBV2 to TRBJ2-7; D gene uncertain. The ends were cut back, 3 bases at V and 3 bases at J, with 0 bases in the middle. There are 10 residues in the CDR3. Germline CDR1 is SNHLY and CDR2 is FYNNEI.

CDR3 sequence: CASSEFVLSNSPLHF. The CDR3 DNA follows: TGTGCCAGCAGTGAATTTGTTCTGAGCAATTCACCCCTCCACTTT. J is TRBJ1-6 and V is TRBV6-1; D is ambiguous. V lost 2 bases, J lost 7 bases, and 12 bases lay in between. Germline assignment: CDR1 MNHNS and CDR2 SASEGT. The CDR3 runs to 15 residues.

V gene TRBV6-5 combines with J gene TRBJ2-1; D unresolved. V lost 8 bases, J lost 3 bases, and 8 bases lay in between. Germline V lookup: CDR1 MNHEY, CDR2 SVGAGI. This CDR3 is 12 amino acids long. In DNA, the CDR3 is TGTGCCAGCCGGATGAACTACAATGAGCAGTTCTTC. Its translation: CASRMNYNEQFF.

This CDR3 reads CARSPGQVTIDEQFF. The CDR3 DNA follows: TGTGCCAGAAGCCCGGGACAGGTAACTATCGATGAGCAGTTCTTC. This chain joins TRBV7-5 and TRBJ2-1; TRBD1 was called by the table and not checked on the DNA. TRBV7-5 is given as a pseudogene. This CDR3 has 15 amino acids.

This chain connects TRBV6-5 to TRBJ1-2; D is uncertain. Trimming removed 10 bases from V and 0 bases from J, with 12 bases in between. The CDR3 has 13 amino acids. Per the germline V gene, CDR1 is MNHEY and CDR2 is SVGAGI. The CDR3 DNA reads as TGTGCCACTACGCGAGGAGCTAACTATGGCTACACCTTC. Its protein is CATTRGANYGYTF.

V usage is TRBV5-1 and J usage is TRBJ2-1; 9 nucleotides align to TRBD2. Germline V gene sequence: CDR1 SGHRS, CDR2 YFSETQ. The trim removed 2 bases at V and 8 bases at J, leaving 8 bases unmatched. The CDR3 has 15 amino acids. The CDR3 sequence: CASSFGLASLDEQFF. In DNA, the CDR3 is TGCGCCAGCAGCTTCGGACTAGCGTCATTAGATGAGCAGTTCTTC.

This chain links TRBV20-1 with TRBJ2-7; D is perhaps TRBD1 or TRBD2 (6 bases each). The CDR3 extends over 11 amino acids. CDR1 is DFQATT, CDR2 SNEGSKA, per germline (reference sequence). V was trimmed by 5 bases and J by 10 bases, leaving 15 bases between them. The CDR3 sequence: CSARQGGSQYF. CDR3 DNA sequence: TGCAGTGCTCGGCAAGGGGGGTCTCAGTACTTC.

J is TRBJ1-1 and V is TRBV2; no clear D. Trimming took off 7 bases at V and 6 bases at J, with 24 bases between the two ends. The germline CDR1 and CDR2 sequences are SNHLY and FYNNEI. The CDR3 sequence is 16 residues long. The CDR3 region is CASIYGVVGVLAEAFF. The CDR3 nucleotides read TGTGCCAGCATCTACGGGGTTGTTGGGGTGTTAGCTGAAGCTTTCTTT.

J is TRBJ2-2 and V is TRBV5-6; 9 positions agree with TRBD2. This CDR3 comprises 18 residues. The V segment lost 0 bases and the J segment 6 bases; nucleotides outside the gene matches: 12. Germline V gives CDR1 SGHDT, CDR2 YYEEEE. The CDR3 protein is CASSLARASGIQPGELFF. DNA for the CDR3: TGTGCCAGCAGCTTGGCCCGGGCTAGCGGGATCCAACCCGGGGAGCTGTTTTTT.

The rearrangement joins TRBV6-2 or TRBV6-3 to TRBJ1-1, with D perhaps TRBD1 (5 bases). The germline V gene has CDR1 MNHEY and CDR2 SVGEGT. CDR3 length equals 18 residues. V lost 0 bases and J lost 4, with 21 bases in between. CDR3 sequence reads: CASSYSGIRGERGTEAFF. Here the CDR3 DNA reads TGTGCCAGCAGTTACTCGGGGATCAGAGGAGAGAGGGGCACTGAAGCTTTCTTT.

The rearrangement uses TRBV4-1 and TRBJ2-1, with 7 positions matching TRBD2. The CDR3 loop spans 12 amino acids. Germline loops: CDR1 MGHRA, CDR2 YSYEKL. The V gene end was trimmed by 0 bases and the J gene end by 10 bases; junction bases not matched to a gene: 0. The CDR3: CASSQETSEQFF. CDR3 in DNA: TGCGCCAGCAGCCAAGAGACTAGCGAGCAGTTCTTC.

This chain uses TRBV16 with TRBJ2-3; 7 bases agree with TRBD2. Germline loops: CDR1 KGHSY, CDR2 FQNENV. CDR3 length: 15 amino acids. V dropped 3 bases and J dropped 9; count of bases not matched to a gene: 12. In DNA, the CDR3 is TGTGCCAGCAGCCAGACGACGGGGGGTCTGGGGACGCAGTATTTT. Encoded protein: CASSQTTGGLGTQYF.

The chain combines TRBV10-3 with TRBJ2-2, with 9 bases matching TRBD1. CDR1 ENHRY and CDR2 SYGVKD come from the germline V gene. The CDR3 extends over 16 amino acids. J gave up 4 bases and V 4 bases, and 7 bases lay outside the gene matches. CDR3 in amino acids: CAISAGTGKGTGELFF. CDR3 bases: TGTGCCATCAGTGCTGGGACAGGGAAGGGCACCGGGGAGCTGTTTTTT.

The chain employs TRBV19 and TRBJ1-1; D is perhaps TRBD1 (5 bases). The V gene's germline CDR1 is LNHDA and CDR2 SQIVND (reference sequence). This CDR3 has 16 residues. With 6 bases removed from V and 0 bases from J, the gap between germline ends came to 17 bases. CDR3 coding DNA: TGTGCCAGTAGCCTCCCGGCAGGGAGTATGAACACTGAAGCTTTCTTT. Translating gives CASSLPAGSMNTEAFF.

The rearrangement uses TRBV7-9 and TRBJ1-2; D may be TRBD1 (6 bases). With 4 bases removed from V and 10 bases from J, the gap between germline ends came to 10 bases. This CDR3 contains 11 residues. Germline assignment: CDR1 SEHNR and CDR2 FQNEAQ (reference sequence). The CDR3 reads CASSSEGDYTF. The CDR3 DNA reads as TGTGCCAGCAGCTCCGAGGGGGACTACACCTTC. The full variable domain, with the rest looked up from reference TRBV7-9 and TRBJ1-2, is DTGVSQNPRHKITKRGQNVTFRCDPISEHNRLYWYRQTLGQGPEFLTYFQNEAQLEKSRLLSDRFSAERPKGSFSTLEIQRTEQGDSAMYLCASSSEGDYTFGSGTRLTVV.